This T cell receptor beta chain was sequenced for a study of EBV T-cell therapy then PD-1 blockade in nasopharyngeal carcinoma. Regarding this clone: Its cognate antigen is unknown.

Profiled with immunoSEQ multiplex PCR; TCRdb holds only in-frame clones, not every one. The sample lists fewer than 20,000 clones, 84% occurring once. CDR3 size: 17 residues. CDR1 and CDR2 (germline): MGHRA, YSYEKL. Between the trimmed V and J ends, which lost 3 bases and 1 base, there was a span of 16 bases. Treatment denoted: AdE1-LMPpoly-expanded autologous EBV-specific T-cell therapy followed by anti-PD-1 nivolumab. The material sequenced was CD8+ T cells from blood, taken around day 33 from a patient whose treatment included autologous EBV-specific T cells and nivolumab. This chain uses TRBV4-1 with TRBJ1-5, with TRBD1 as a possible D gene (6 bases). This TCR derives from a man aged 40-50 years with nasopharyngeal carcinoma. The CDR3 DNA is TGCGCCAGCAGCCACGAGGAACAGGGCTGGAGCAATCAGCCCCAGCATTTT. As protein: CASSHEEQGWSNQPQHF.